This TCR beta chain is drawn from a study of T-cell reconstitution after alpha-beta-depleted transplantation in children. With regard to this clonotype: The junction departs from germline at one end; a sequencing error may be responsible.

Unique molecular identifiers were used to barcode this TCRbeta library. One entry per CDR3 protein, called by TCRdb with MiXCR from the PCR reads. The sample includes hundreds of thousands of distinct CDR3 sequences, approximately 12% of them seen just once. The CDR3 covers 16 residues. Germline CDR1 and CDR2: SGHRS and YFSETQ. The material sequenced was PBMCs, mostly from graft donor cells, taken 360 days after TCRalphabeta/CD19-depleted stem cell transplant. The chain uses TRBV5-1 and TRBJ2-1; 8 nucleotides align to TRBD2. The source is a male patient between 5 and 17 years old who had a stem cell transplant for acute myeloid leukemia, so the T cells may come from the graft donor. The CDR3 spells CVSSLAGGVPYNEQFF. CDR3 coding DNA: TGCGTCAGCAGCTTGGCCGGGGGGGTCCCCTACAATGAGCAGTTCTTC.